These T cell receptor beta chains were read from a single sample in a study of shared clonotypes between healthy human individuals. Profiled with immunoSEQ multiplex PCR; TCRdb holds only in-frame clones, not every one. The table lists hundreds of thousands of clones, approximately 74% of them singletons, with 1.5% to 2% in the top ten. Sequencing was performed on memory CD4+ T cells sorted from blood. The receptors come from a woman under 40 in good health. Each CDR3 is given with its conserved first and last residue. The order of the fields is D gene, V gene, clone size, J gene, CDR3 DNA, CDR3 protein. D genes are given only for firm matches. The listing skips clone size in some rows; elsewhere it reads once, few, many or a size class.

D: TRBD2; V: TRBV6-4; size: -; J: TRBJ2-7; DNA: TGTGCCAGCAGTGACATGCGACTAGCGGAATACGAGCAGTACTTC; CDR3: CASSDMRLAEYEQYF
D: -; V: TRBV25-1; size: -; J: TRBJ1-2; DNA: TGTGCCAGCAGTGAAAACAGGTTTTATGGCTACACCTTC; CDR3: CASSENRFYGYTF
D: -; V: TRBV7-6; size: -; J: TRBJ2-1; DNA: TGTGCCAGCAGCCTAACGCGAGACAATGAGCAGTTCTTC; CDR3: CASSLTRDNEQFF
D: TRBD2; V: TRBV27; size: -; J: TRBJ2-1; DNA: TGTGCCAGCAGTCCGAGAGCGGGAGCCGGAGGGAATGAGCAGTTCTTC; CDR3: CASSPRAGAGGNEQFF
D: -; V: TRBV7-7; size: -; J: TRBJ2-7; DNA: TGTGCCAGCAGCTTAAACCCGGACAGCTCCTACGAGCAGTACTTC; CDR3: CASSLNPDSSYEQYF
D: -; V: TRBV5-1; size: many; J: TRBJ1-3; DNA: TGCGCCAGCAGCTTGGACGTTAACTCTGGAAACACCATATATTTT; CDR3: CASSLDVNSGNTIYF
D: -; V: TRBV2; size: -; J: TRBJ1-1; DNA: TGTGCCAGCAGTGTCGAGGGTAACACTGAAGCTTTCTTT; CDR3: CASSVEGNTEAFF
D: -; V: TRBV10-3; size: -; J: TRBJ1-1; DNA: TGTGCCATCAGTGATCGGATGTCTTGGGATTTGGGCACTGAAGCTTTCTTT; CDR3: CAISDRMSWDLGTEAFF
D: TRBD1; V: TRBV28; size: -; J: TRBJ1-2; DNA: TGTGCCAGCAGTTTAGACAGGGTCTATGGCTACACCTTC; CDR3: CASSLDRVYGYTF
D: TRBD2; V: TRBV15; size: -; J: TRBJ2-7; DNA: TGTGCCACCAGCCTGGGACTAGCGGGAGCCTACGAGCAGTACTTC; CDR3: CATSLGLAGAYEQYF
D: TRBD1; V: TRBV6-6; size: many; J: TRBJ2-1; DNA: TGTGCCAGCAGTAACACCGGGACAGGGAACAATGAGCAGTTCTTC; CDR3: CASSNTGTGNNEQFF
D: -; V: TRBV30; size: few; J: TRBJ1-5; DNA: TGTGCCTGGAGTGTCGGCGGAGGGAATCAGCCCCAGCATTTT; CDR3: CAWSVGGGNQPQHF
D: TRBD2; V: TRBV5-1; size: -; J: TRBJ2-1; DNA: TGCGCCAGCAGCGTTAGCGGGAGTGTATCCTACAATGAGCAGTTCTTC; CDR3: CASSVSGSVSYNEQFF
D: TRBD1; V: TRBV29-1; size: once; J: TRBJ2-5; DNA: TGCAGCGTTGCCGGACAGGGTGGGGTAGAGACCCAGTACTTC; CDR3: CSVAGQGGVETQYF
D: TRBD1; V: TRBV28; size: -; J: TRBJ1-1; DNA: TGTGCCAGCAGTTCAGGGGGTGGGACTGAAGCTTTCTTT; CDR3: CASSSGGGTEAFF
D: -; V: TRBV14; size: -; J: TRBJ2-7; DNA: TGTGCCAGCAGTACTCGGACTAAAACCTACGAGCAGTACTTC; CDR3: CASSTRTKTYEQYF
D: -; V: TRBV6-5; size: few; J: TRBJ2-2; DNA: TGTGCCAGCCGTGGCAGGGCTACCGGGGAGCTGTTTTTT; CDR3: CASRGRATGELFF
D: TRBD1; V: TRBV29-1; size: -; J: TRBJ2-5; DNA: TGCAGCGTTGTTCAGGGGGCAGGAGAGACCCAGTACTTC; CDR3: CSVVQGAGETQYF
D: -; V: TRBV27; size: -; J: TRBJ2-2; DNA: TGTGCCAGCAGTTTACAGGGGACCGGGGAGCTGTTTTTT; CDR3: CASSLQGTGELFF
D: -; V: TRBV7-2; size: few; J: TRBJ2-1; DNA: TGTGCCAGCAGCTCCCTTGCGGGTCTGGGCAATGAGCAGTTCTTC; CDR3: CASSSLAGLGNEQFF
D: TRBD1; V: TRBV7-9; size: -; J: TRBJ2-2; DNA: TGTGCCAGCAGCCTGGCGGGACAGGGGTGGAGGACCGGGGAGCTGTTTTTT; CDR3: CASSLAGQGWRTGELFF
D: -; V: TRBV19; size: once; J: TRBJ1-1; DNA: TGTGCCAGTAGCCTACAAGAGAACACTGAAGCTTTCTTT; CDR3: CASSLQENTEAFF
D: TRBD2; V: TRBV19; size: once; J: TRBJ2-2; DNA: TGTGCCAGTAGTCCCCTAGCGGGTCCCCCCGGGGAGCTGTTTTTT; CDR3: CASSPLAGPPGELFF
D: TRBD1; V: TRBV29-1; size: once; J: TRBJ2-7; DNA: TGCAGCGTTGTTGGCCGGCAGGGGGCGAAAGAGCAGTACTTC; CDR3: CSVVGRQGAKEQYF
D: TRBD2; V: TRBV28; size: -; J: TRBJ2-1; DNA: TGTGCCAGCAGTTCTGTCACCGGGACTAGGGACTACAATGAGCAGTTCTTC; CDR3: CASSSVTGTRDYNEQFF
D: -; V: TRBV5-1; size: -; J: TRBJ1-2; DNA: TGCGCCAGCAGCTTGGGACAAAGCTATGGCTACACCTTC; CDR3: CASSLGQSYGYTF
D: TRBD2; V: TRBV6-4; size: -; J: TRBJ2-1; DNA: TGTGCCAGCAGTGAGGGGGAGGGCCGATTGGATGAGCAGTTCTTC; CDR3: CASSEGEGRLDEQFF
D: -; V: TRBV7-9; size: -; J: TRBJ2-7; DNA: TGTGCCAGCAGCTTAGCGTCAGGGTTTGCCTACGAGCAGTACTTC; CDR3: CASSLASGFAYEQYF
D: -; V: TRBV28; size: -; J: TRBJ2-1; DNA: TGTGCCAGCAGTTTACCCCCGGGGCACATCGAGCAGTTCTTC; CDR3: CASSLPPGHIEQFF